This T cell receptor beta chain emerged from a study of T-cell reconstitution after alpha-beta-depleted transplantation in children. Germline values: CDR1 SGHRS, CDR2 YFSETQ. Between the trimmed V and J ends, which lost 0 bases and 7 bases, there was a span of 7 bases. There are 12 residues in the CDR3. A TCRbeta library incorporating unique molecular identifiers was prepared. TCRdb reprocessed the PCR reads via MiXCR and lists one record per CDR3 protein. The table lists about 350,000 distinct CDR3 sequences, 10% to 15% of them singletons, with around 4.1% in the top ten. The sequence was obtained from a human donor who donated a stem cell graft to a child with Fanconi anemia. The rearrangement uses TRBV5-1 and TRBJ2-5; the D gene is possibly TRBD2 (5 bases). Material: PBMCs, obtained from the stem cell graft. CDR3 nucleotide sequence: TGCGCCAGCAGCTTGGATGGAGGGACCCAGTACTTC. It is translated as CASSLDGGTQYF.